Below are 14 T cell receptor beta chains sequenced from a single sample in a study of blood T cell repertoires in COVID-19. Measured with immunoSEQ multiplex PCR; TCRdb has only the in-frame clones, and not every one. The repertoire holds about 270,000 clones, with around 93% as singletons. The sequencing input was PBMCs or T cells enriched from blood (not recorded which). The receptor source for this set is a man aged 35 to 55 who had been exposed to COVID-19.

The chain is built from TRBV4-1 and TRBJ1-3; 9 bases align to TRBD1. The CDR3 is 17 amino acids. The trim removed 3 bases at V and 4 bases at J, leaving 10 bases unmatched. Germline CDR1 reads MGHRA; CDR2 reads YSYEKL. CDR3 region: CASSQDYGGQGGNTIYF. The CDR3 DNA is TGCGCCAGCAGCCAGGACTACGGGGGACAGGGCGGAAACACCATATATTTT.

V is TRBV7-2 and J is TRBJ2-5; maybe TRBD2 (5 bases). CDR3 length equals 12 residues. Between the trimmed V and J ends, which lost 1 base and 8 bases, there was a span of 8 bases. Germline CDR1 reads SGHTA; CDR2 reads FQGNSA. CDR3 DNA: TGTGCCAGCAGCTTAGTGTCTAGCACCCAGTACTTC. This encodes CASSLVSSTQYF. The variable domain in full, completed from reference TRBV7-2 and TRBJ2-5, reads GAGVSQSPSNKVTEKGKDVELRCDPISGHTALYWYRQSLGQGLEFLIYFQGNSAPDKSGLPSDRFSAERTGGSVSTLTIQRTQQEDSAVYLCASSLVSSTQYFGPGTRLLVL.

V is TRBV5-1 and J is TRBJ1-2; TRBD1 agrees at 7 bases. The CDR3 length is 15 residues. The V gene end was trimmed by 0 bases and the J gene end by 4 bases; junction bases not matched to a gene: 6. The germline V gene encodes CDR1 SGHRS and CDR2 YFSETQ. Here the CDR3 reads CASSLDRQGFYGYTF. DNA for the CDR3: TGCGCCAGCAGCTTGGATCGACAGGGCTTCTATGGCTACACCTTC. The variable domain in full, completed from reference TRBV5-1 and TRBJ1-2, reads KAGVTQTPRYLIKTRGQQVTLSCSPISGHRSVSWYQQTPGQGLQFLFEYFSETQRNKGNFPGRFSGRQFSNSRSEMNVSTLELGDSALYLCASSLDRQGFYGYTFGSGTRLTVV.

The chain employs TRBV27 and TRBJ1-5, with 9 bases fitting TRBD1. V lost 0 bases and J lost 6; bases outside the gene matches: 3. CDR3 length equals 15 residues. Germline CDR1 MNHEY, CDR2 SMNVEV (reference sequence). This CDR3 reads CASSLSQGARQPQHF. The CDR3 coding sequence is TGTGCCAGCAGTTTATCACAGGGGGCACGTCAGCCCCAGCATTTT.

J is TRBJ2-7 and V is TRBV4-1, with 7 nucleotides matching TRBD2. The length of the CDR3 is 15 residues. CDR1 is MGHRA, CDR2 YSYEKL, per germline. V gave up 1 base and J gave up 4 bases; unmatched junction bases: 7. DNA for the CDR3: TGCGCCAGCAGCCAAGTATTGGGAGGGAATTACGAGCAGTACTTC. This encodes CASSQVLGGNYEQYF.

There are a few counts of this clone. The gene calls are TRBV4-2 and TRBJ1-4; 8 bases match TRBD1. Germline lookup yields CDR1 LGHNA and CDR2 YNFKEQ. The length of the CDR3 is 17 residues. V shed 4 bases and J 5 bases; nucleotides not matched to a gene: 12. The CDR3 region has the DNA TGTGCCAGCAGCCCCATCCTGGACAGGGCGTGGAATGAAAAACTGTTTTTT. This encodes CASSPILDRAWNEKLFF.

This clone has just one count. CDR3 coding DNA: TGTGCCAGCGCTACCCCCATAAGCGGGGGCTACACCTTC. Translation gives CASATPISGGYTF. V and J are TRBV19 and TRBJ1-2; D uncertain. V was shortened by 9 bases and J by 8 bases, with 19 bases between the two germline ends. Germline CDR1 is LNHDA and CDR2 is SQIVND (reference sequence). This CDR3 has 13 residues.

As regards this clone: In the same sample, other DNA sequences code for this CDR3. The chain is built from TRBV29-1 and TRBJ2-1, with D possibly TRBD1 on 6 matching bases. V was pared by 3 bases and J by 6 bases, with 9 bases between. This CDR3 has 12 residues. Germline lookup yields CDR1 SQVTM and CDR2 ANQGSEA. This CDR3 is CSVETGSNEQFF. In DNA, the CDR3 is TGCAGCGTTGAGACAGGTTCCAATGAGCAGTTCTTC.

V and J are TRBV10-1 and TRBJ1-6; unclear D gene. V shed 5 bases and J shed 6 bases, with 8 bases lying between them. The CDR3 is 13 residues long. Germline-derived CDR1 and CDR2 are WNHNN and SYGVQD (reference sequence). The CDR3 DNA follows: TGCGCCAGCAGTAGCGCGAGTAATTCACCCCTCCACTTT. This encodes CASSSASNSPLHF.

The V call is TRBV4-2, the J call TRBJ2-5; 13 bases agree with TRBD2. The V gene's germline CDR1 is LGHNA and CDR2 YNFKEQ. The CDR3 runs to 19 residues. Trimming took 0 bases from V and 5 from J; bases not matched to a gene: 12. In DNA, the CDR3 is TGTGCCAGCAGCCAAGATTTCGGGGGACTAGCGGGATTCGTTGAGACCCAGTACTTC. It encodes CASSQDFGGLAGFVETQYF.

The chain joins TRBV30 to TRBJ1-5; D may be TRBD1 (5 bases). The V end was cut by 0 bases, the J end by 5 bases, with 17 bases between. CDR1 and CDR2 (germline): GTSNPN, SVGIG (reference sequence). The CDR3 runs to 16 residues. The CDR3 DNA reads as TGTGCCTGGAGTGTTTTTGGCCGGAGGGGCGATCAGCCCCAGCATTTT. Translated, it gives CAWSVFGRRGDQPQHF. The variable domain in full, completed from reference TRBV30 and TRBJ1-5, reads SQTIHQWPATLVQPVGSPLSLECTVEGTSNPNLYWYRQAAGRGLQLLFYSVGIGQISSEVPQNLSASRPQDRQFILSSKKLLLSDSGFYLCAWSVFGRRGDQPQHFGDGTRLSIL.

V and J are TRBV6-5 and TRBJ2-7, with 7 nucleotides matching TRBD1. The V segment lost 6 bases and the J segment 3 bases; nucleotides outside the gene matches: 5. Germline lookup yields CDR1 MNHEY and CDR2 SVGAGI. This CDR3 has 13 residues. The CDR3 bases are TGTGCCAGCAGGGGACAGAACTACTACGAGCAGTACTTC. This encodes CASRGQNYYEQYF.

V and J are TRBV6-2 or TRBV6-3 and TRBJ2-1; 9 bases are a match to TRBD2. CDR1 is MNHEY, CDR2 SVGEGT, per germline. J lost 7 bases, V lost 4 bases, and 11 bases had no gene match. This CDR3 contains 16 residues. This chain's CDR3 is CASSWTPGLAWNEQFF. The CDR3 coding sequence is TGTGCCAGCAGTTGGACACCCGGACTAGCGTGGAATGAGCAGTTCTTC.

The chain joins TRBV5-6 to TRBJ1-2, with D maybe TRBD1 (5 bases). V lost 2 bases and J 7 bases, leaving 9 bases between the germline ends. Germline CDR1 SGHDT, CDR2 YYEEEE. The CDR3 has 12 amino acids. CDR3: CASSFQGPGYTF. The CDR3 nucleotides read TGTGCCAGCAGCTTCCAGGGTCCTGGCTACACCTTC.